The 25 T cell receptor beta chains reported below all come from one sample, sequenced in a study of Graves' ophthalmopathy and Graves' hyperthyroidism. Researchers took RNA transcripts and amplified TCR beta CDR3 regions from them. HTBI primers were employed in first-round RT-PCR, then a second-round multiplex PCR followed. TCRdb re-analysed the multiplex PCR reads in MiXCR, keeping a single row per CDR3 protein. The data show 300,000 to 400,000 distinct CDR3 sequences, approximately 18% seen once. Sequencing was done on a sample of peripheral blood. Receptor source: an adult woman with stable Graves' hyperthyroidism.

At least ten counts were recorded for this clonotype. This chain connects TRBV18 to TRBJ2-7; possibly TRBD1 or TRBD2 for D (5 bases each). V lost 0 bases and J 5 bases, leaving 14 bases between the germline ends. CDR1 and CDR2 (germline): KGHSH, LQKENI. CDR3 size: 15 residues. This CDR3 is CASSPPAGTRDEQYF. The CDR3 DNA reads as TGTGCCAGCTCACCACCGGCAGGGACGCGCGACGAGCAGTACTTC. The full variable domain, with the rest looked up from reference TRBV18 and TRBJ2-7, is NAGVMQNPRHLVRRRGQEARLRCSPMKGHSHVYWYRQLPEEGLKFMVYLQKENIIDESGMPKERFSAEFPKEGPSILRIQQVVRGDSAAYFCASSPPAGTRDEQYFGPGTRLTVT.

The V call is TRBV4-1, the J call TRBJ1-1, with a weak D call TRBD1 (5 bases). CDR3 length equals 16 residues. Germline V gene lookup returns CDR1 MGHRA and CDR2 YSYEKL. The germline V and J ends were trimmed by 0 bases and 0 bases, with 11 bases remaining between them. The CDR3 protein is CASSQDWGVMNTEAFF. The CDR3 nucleotides read TGCGCCAGCAGCCAAGATTGGGGGGTGATGAACACTGAAGCTTTCTTT.

This clonotype was seen at least ten times. The rearrangement joins TRBV12-3 or TRBV12-4 to TRBJ2-5; D is perhaps TRBD1 (6 bases). There are 18 residues in the CDR3. Trimming took 6 bases from V and 10 from J, leaving 33 bases between them. CDR3 residues: CASSIGWGGGRGLKDQYF. Here the CDR3 DNA reads TGTGCCAGCAGCATAGGATGGGGTGGGGGTAGGGGGTTAAAGGACCAGTACTTC.

This clonotype occurred a few times. Since the CDR3 does not end with the conserved phenylalanine or tryptophan, this likely comes from a read error. The rearrangement uses TRBV7-9 and TRBJ2-5; the match to TRBD2 covers 10 bases. The CDR3 is 15 amino acids. V trimming: 5 bases; J trimming: 4 bases; junction bases outside the gene matches: 7. Germline loops: CDR1 SEHNR, CDR2 FQNEAQ (reference sequence). CDR3: CASSLGLAVGETQYS. The DNA for the CDR3 is TGTGCCAGCAGCCTCGGACTAGCGGTGGGAGAGACCCAGTACTCC.

Only a few counts were recorded for this clonotype. The rearrangement uses TRBV14 and TRBJ2-7; D not resolved. The CDR3 extends over 14 amino acids. Germline V CDR1 and CDR2: SGHDN, FVKESK. Trimming stripped 4 bases from V and 2 bases from J, with 12 bases between. The CDR3 loop is CASSPQTRTYEQYF. The CDR3 DNA reads TGTGCCAGCAGCCCTCAGACGAGAACCTACGAGCAGTACTTC. Variable domain in full (rest from reference TRBV14 and TRBJ2-7): EAGVTQFPSHSVIEKGQTVTLRCDPISGHDNLYWYRRVMGKEIKFLLHFVKESKQDESGMPNNRFLAERTGGTYSTLKVQPAELEDSGVYFCASSPQTRTYEQYFGPGTRLTVT.

This clonotype was picked up many times. The V gene is TRBV28, the J gene TRBJ2-7; TRBD2 is a possible D gene (5 bases). CDR3 length equals 19 residues. The germline gives CDR1 MDHEN, CDR2 SYDVKM. Trimming pared 1 base from V and 1 base from J, leaving 23 bases between. CDR3 sequence: CASSLSLTSGLVRSYEQYF. The DNA of the CDR3 is TGTGCCAGCAGTTTATCCCTTACTTCGGGATTAGTTCGTTCCTACGAGCAGTACTTC.

This clonotype was seen ten or more times. Compared with germline, one end of the junction differs, possibly owing to a read error. This chain joins TRBV12-3 or TRBV12-4 and TRBJ1-1; D remains unclear. CDR3 length: 13 amino acids. Here the CDR3 DNA reads TGTGCCAGCTACTTTAGGTTGAATACTGAAGCTTTCTTT. Residues: CASYFRLNTEAFF.

This clonotype was seen ten or more times. This chain links TRBV4-1 with TRBJ2-7, with 13 bases matching TRBD2. The V gene's germline CDR1 is MGHRA and CDR2 YSYEKL. The CDR3 is 15 residues long. The V segment lost 4 bases and the J segment 6 bases; nucleotides outside the gene matches: 6. CDR3 in amino acids: CASSPTGLAGLEQYF. The CDR3 DNA sequence: TGCGCCAGCAGCCCTACGGGACTAGCGGGACTCGAGCAGTACTTC.

This clonotype has more than one count but fewer than ten. V gene TRBV4-3 combines with J gene TRBJ2-7; no reliable D call. CDR3 length: 15 residues. V was cut by 0 bases and J by 2 bases, with 11 bases left in between. Germline V gene data show CDR1 as LGHNA and CDR2 as YSLEER. The CDR3 is CASSQDHRQTYEQYF. The CDR3 DNA reads TGCGCCAGCAGCCAAGATCATCGACAAACCTACGAGCAGTACTTC.

This clonotype was seen ten or more times. The rearrangement joins TRBV6-2 or TRBV6-3 to TRBJ1-5; D might be TRBD1 (5 bases). The CDR3 is made up of 13 amino acids. The germline CDR1 and CDR2 sequences are MNHEY and SVGEGT. The V and J ends lost 6 bases and 6 bases respectively, with 12 bases between them. CDR3 residues: CASRPTVGQPQHF. DNA of the CDR3: TGTGCCAGCAGACCGACAGTGGGTCAGCCCCAGCATTTT.

This clonotype was seen many times. V gene TRBV6-5 combines with J gene TRBJ1-5, with 11 positions matching TRBD1. Per the germline V gene, CDR1 is MNHEY and CDR2 is SVGAGI. The CDR3 spans 15 residues. V was clipped by 6 bases and J by 6 bases; unmatched bases: 7. The CDR3 loop reads CASRLGTGGSQPQHF. The CDR3 DNA is TGTGCCAGCAGACTTGGGACAGGGGGGAGTCAGCCCCAGCATTTT.

This clonotype showed up many times. A much larger clone differs by one base, so this may be a read error. The CDR3 nucleotides are TGTGCCAGCAGCTTAAGTCGGGGGAACACTGAAGCTTTCTTT. This sequence encodes CASSLSRGNTEAFF. The V and J genes are TRBV11-2 and TRBJ1-1; D call uncertain. CDR1 and CDR2 (germline): SGHAT, FQNNGV. There are 14 residues in the CDR3. The V and J ends lost 2 bases and 1 base respectively, with 8 bases between them.

There are many counts of this clonotype. The chain recombines TRBV20-1 with TRBJ2-5; D is ambiguous. The CDR3 spans 14 residues. Germline V lookup: CDR1 DFQATT, CDR2 SNEGSKA (reference sequence). Trimming took off 1 base at V and 1 base at J, with 10 bases between the two ends. The CDR3 nucleotides read TGCAGTGCTAGAGTGGGTTTCGCCCAAGAGACCCAGTACTTC. Translation: CSARVGFAQETQYF.

This clonotype was picked up many times. CDR3 loop: CASSLTYRGPNTGELFF. The CDR3 DNA reads as TGCGCCAGCAGTCTAACCTACAGGGGCCCCAACACCGGGGAGCTGTTTTTT. V gene TRBV5-1 combines with J gene TRBJ2-2; 7 bases are a match to TRBD1. This CDR3 is 17 amino acids long. V lost 5 bases to trimming and J lost 2 bases; unmatched junction nucleotides: 12. CDR1 SGHRS and CDR2 YFSETQ come from the germline V gene.

This clonotype was found many times. The V and J genes are TRBV20-1 and TRBJ2-5; 9 bases map to TRBD2. The CDR3 length is 14 residues. Germline V gives CDR1 DFQATT, CDR2 SNEGSKA (reference sequence). Trimming cost V 6 bases and J 5 bases; bases outside gene matches: 10. This CDR3 reads CSAVGSSGSETQYF. The CDR3 nucleotides are TGCAGTGCGGTCGGAAGTAGCGGGAGTGAGACCCAGTACTTC.

Of note for this clonotype: A much larger clone differs from this one at a single base, so this may be a read error. The chain uses TRBV12-3 or TRBV12-4 and TRBJ2-7; D unclear. The CDR3 covers 13 residues. V was trimmed by 2 bases and J by 6 bases, leaving 11 bases between them. For the CDR3, the DNA is TGTGCCAGCAGTTTACTCGCGGCAGGCGAGCAGTACTTC. This translates into CASSLLAAGEQYF.

This clonotype was found many times. The rearrangement uses TRBV10-1 and TRBJ2-2, with D possibly matching TRBD1 (6 bases). This CDR3 has 15 amino acids. Germline values: CDR1 WNHNN, CDR2 SYGVQD (reference sequence). Trimming pared 3 bases from V and 4 bases from J, leaving 12 bases between. CDR3 protein: CASSDLRGSTGELFF. The CDR3 DNA sequence: TGCGCCAGCAGTGACCTCAGGGGTAGCACCGGGGAGCTGTTTTTT.

This clonotype has ten or more counts. The chain is built from TRBV10-3 and TRBJ1-1; TRBD1 matches 9 bases. In germline, CDR1 is ENHRY, CDR2 SYGVKD. The CDR3 has 13 amino acids. J lost 4 bases, V lost 4 bases, and 1 base had no gene match. The CDR3 sequence: CAISVGQGTEAFF. The CDR3 DNA follows: TGTGCCATCAGTGTGGGACAGGGCACTGAAGCTTTCTTT.

This clonotype was observed at least ten times. CDR3 bases: TGTGCCAGCAGGCCACAGGTGAACACTGAAGCTTTCTTT. Residues: CASRPQVNTEAFF. The chain recombines TRBV6-1 with TRBJ1-1; maybe TRBD1 (5 bases). Germline V gene lookup returns CDR1 MNHNS and CDR2 SASEGT. Trimming cost V 6 bases and J 0 bases, with 8 bases left between them. The CDR3 sequence is 13 residues long.

There are many counts of this clonotype. The rearrangement links TRBV5-1 to TRBJ1-2; 8 bases map to TRBD1. The CDR3 contains 14 residues. The V gene end was trimmed by 4 bases and the J gene end by 2 bases; junction bases not matched to a gene: 4. In germline, CDR1 is SGHRS, CDR2 YFSETQ. The DNA for the CDR3 is TGCGCCAGCAGCGTCAGACAGGGGAACTATGGCTACACCTTC. Translation: CASSVRQGNYGYTF.

This clonotype was counted ten times or more. The chain recombines TRBV20-1 with TRBJ1-2; weak D call: TRBD1 (5 bases). Germline V gives CDR1 DFQATT, CDR2 SNEGSKA (reference sequence). The CDR3 runs to 16 residues. V was cut by 0 bases and J by 2 bases, with 16 bases left in between. The CDR3 loop reads CSARDPGGRENYGYTF. The CDR3, as DNA: TGCAGTGCTAGAGACCCGGGGGGGAGAGAGAACTATGGCTACACCTTC.

This clonotype was seen more than once but under ten times. Since a much larger clone is just one base distant, this may be a read error. This chain connects TRBV5-1 to TRBJ2-2, with 7 nucleotides matching TRBD1. The germline V gene has CDR1 SGHRS and CDR2 YFSETQ. The CDR3 runs 15 residues. The V segment lost 4 bases and the J segment 3 bases; nucleotides outside the gene matches: 6. This CDR3 reads CASSHSTGDTGELFF. For the CDR3, the DNA is TGCGCCAGCAGCCACAGTACAGGGGACACCGGGGAGCTGTTTTTT.

This clonotype has only a few counts. This chain connects TRBV7-2 to TRBJ2-7, with D perhaps being TRBD1 or TRBD2 (5 bases each). Germline lookup yields CDR1 SGHTA and CDR2 FQGNSA. The CDR3 has 14 residues. V lost 5 bases and J 4 bases, leaving 15 bases between the germline ends. The DNA for the CDR3 is TGTGCCAGCAGCCCCGTAACCGGGGCTTACGAGCAGTACTTC. This gives the protein CASSPVTGAYEQYF.

This clonotype was detected ten times or more. CDR3 coding DNA: TGCAGTGCTAGACTAGCGCCGAGCTCCTACGAGCAGTACTTC. Translated: CSARLAPSSYEQYF. The chain recombines TRBV20-1 with TRBJ2-7, with D maybe TRBD2 (6 bases). CDR3 length equals 14 residues. V shed 2 bases and J shed 0 bases, with 11 bases lying between them. Germline V gives CDR1 DFQATT, CDR2 SNEGSKA (reference sequence).

This clonotype appeared a few times. V and J are TRBV6-1 and TRBJ2-5, with D perhaps assigned TRBD1 or TRBD2 (5 bases each). The V end lost 7 bases, the J end lost 5 bases, and 17 bases lay between the germline ends. The CDR3 sequence is 14 residues long. Germline V lookup: CDR1 MNHNS, CDR2 SASEGT. CDR3 in amino acids: CASTRLGAEETQYF. CDR3 bases: TGTGCCAGCACCCGCCTCGGGGCGGAGGAGACCCAGTACTTC.